One sample yielded the 11 T cell receptor beta chains listed below, sequenced in a study of blood T cell repertoires in COVID-19. Produced via immunoSEQ multiplex PCR; TCRdb's table is partial and in-frame only. The data contain about 29,000 clones, approximately 88% of them seen just once; the ten biggest clones take up roughly 10%. Sample: peripheral blood. The receptors originated from an elderly man with active COVID-19.

V is TRBV2 and J is TRBJ2-1; TRBD1 matches 8 bases. In germline, CDR1 is SNHLY, CDR2 FYNNEI. The CDR3 is 15 residues long. Germline trimming cut 8 bases from V and 5 bases from J; bases unmatched to any gene: 11. The CDR3 nucleotides read TGTGCCAGCTGCCCCGGACAGGGTGGTAACAATGAGCAGTTCTTC. It is translated as CASCPGQGGNNEQFF.

The chain joins TRBV4-1 to TRBJ2-1; 8 bases are a match to TRBD1. J was trimmed by 4 bases and V by 0 bases; bases with no gene match: 5. The CDR3 is 16 residues long. Per germline, CDR1 MGHRA and CDR2 YSYEKL. The CDR3 DNA is TGCGCCAGCAGCCAAGATCAAAGGACAGGGTACAATGAGCAGTTCTTC. Its translation: CASSQDQRTGYNEQFF.

V and J are TRBV7-9 and TRBJ1-2; no reliable D call. In germline, CDR1 is SEHNR, CDR2 FQNEAQ (reference sequence). Between the trimmed V and J ends, which lost 2 bases and 5 bases, there was a span of 3 bases. This CDR3 has 11 residues. For the CDR3, the DNA is TGTGCCAGCAGCTTACAGTATGGCTACACCTTC. It yields the protein CASSLQYGYTF.

The chain carries TRBV6-5 and TRBJ2-2, with 8 bases identical to TRBD2. Per germline, CDR1 MNHEY and CDR2 SVGAGI. With 7 bases clipped from V and 8 bases from J, the junction kept 9 bases outside the gene matches. The CDR3 has 14 residues. The CDR3 DNA is TGTGCCAGCACCCGGAAGACTAGCGATGGGGAGCTGTTTTTT. Residues: CASTRKTSDGELFF.

This chain links TRBV6-1 with TRBJ1-4; D not resolved. Looked up from germline, CDR1 is MNHNS and CDR2 is SASEGT. Trimming removed 1 base from V and 3 bases from J, with 9 bases in between. The CDR3 extends over 15 amino acids. The CDR3 nucleotides read TGTGCCAGCAGTGAAGTGATAGAAGCTAATGAAAAACTGTTTTTT. It codes for CASSEVIEANEKLFF.

The chain uses TRBV6-5 and TRBJ2-6; D gene uncertain. The germline V gene encodes CDR1 MNHEY and CDR2 SVGAGI. The V end was cut by 2 bases, the J end by 0 bases, with 5 bases between. The CDR3 runs to 15 residues. CDR3 in amino acids: CASSYDISGANVLTF. CDR3 sequence (DNA): TGTGCCAGCAGTTACGACATCTCTGGGGCCAACGTCCTGACTTTC.

The V call is TRBV30, the J call TRBJ2-3, with 7 bases matching TRBD1. This CDR3 has 15 amino acids. V lost 2 bases, J lost 0 bases, and 5 bases stayed unmatched. Germline CDR1 and CDR2: GTSNPN and SVGIG (reference sequence). The CDR3 DNA reads TGTGCCTGGAGTCTGACAGGGCATAGCACAGATACGCAGTATTTT. Encoded protein: CAWSLTGHSTDTQYF.

The gene calls are TRBV7-2 and TRBJ2-5; 8 nucleotides match TRBD2. CDR1 SGHTA and CDR2 FQGNSA come from the germline V gene. J lost 5 bases, V lost 5 bases, and 7 bases had no gene match. The CDR3 extends over 14 amino acids. In DNA, the CDR3 is TGTGCCAGCAGCCCGGAGCGGGGGCGCGAGACCCAGTACTTC. Residues: CASSPERGRETQYF.

V gene TRBV5-1 combines with J gene TRBJ2-5; D ambiguous. The germline V gene encodes CDR1 SGHRS and CDR2 YFSETQ. This CDR3 contains 15 residues. Trimming took off 0 bases at V and 7 bases at J, with 16 bases between the two ends. CDR3 DNA: TGCGCCAGCAGCTTGGAAATAGCTGGGTCGGGGACCCAGTACTTC. Translating gives CASSLEIAGSGTQYF.

The CDR3 DNA sequence: TGCGCCAGCAGCCAAGTCGGACAGTTATCCTATGGCTACACCTTC. Translated, it gives CASSQVGQLSYGYTF. The rearrangement links TRBV4-1 to TRBJ1-2, with D possibly being TRBD1 (6 bases). Looked up from germline, CDR1 is MGHRA and CDR2 is YSYEKL. The CDR3 length is 15 residues. Trimming stripped 1 base from V and 4 bases from J, with 13 bases between.

For the CDR3, the DNA is TGCGCCAGCAGCTTGGACGGGGATGGGAACACTGAAGCTTTCTTT. Translation: CASSLDGDGNTEAFF. The genes are TRBV5-1 and TRBJ1-1; unclear D gene. The germline V gene encodes CDR1 SGHRS and CDR2 YFSETQ. The ends were cut back, 0 bases at V and 1 base at J, with 10 bases in the middle. The CDR3 length is 15 residues.